Following are 14 T cell receptor beta chains from one sample sequenced in a study of cytomegalovirus exposure and HLA in healthy donors. The PCR used 60 Vbeta and 13 Jbeta primers. Using immunoSEQ multiplex PCR, the repertoire was profiled, and TCRdb retains in-frame clones only, with some absent. The sample has some 190,000 clones, more than 75% seen once. Material for sequencing was PBMCs. These receptor sequences come from a woman between 25 and 40 years old in good health and CMV-seropositive.

A single count supports this clone. V usage is TRBV9 and J usage is TRBJ2-7, with 8 positions matching TRBD1. CDR1 SGDLS and CDR2 YYNGEE come from the germline V gene. The CDR3 contains 14 residues. V was pared by 3 bases and J by 2 bases, with 4 bases of the junction left unmatched. CDR3 sequence reads: CASSGGTGPYEQYF. CDR3 DNA: TGTGCCAGCAGCGGGGGGACAGGACCCTACGAGCAGTACTTC.

This clone was seen a single time. This chain uses TRBV7-2 with TRBJ2-7; 11 bases are shared with TRBD2. Germline CDR1 is SGHTA and CDR2 is FQGNSA. This CDR3 is built from 15 residues. V was pared by 5 bases and J by 1 base, with 4 bases of the junction left unmatched. This chain's CDR3 is CASSPTSGVSYEQYF. The CDR3, as DNA: TGTGCCAGCAGCCCGACTAGCGGGGTTTCCTACGAGCAGTACTTC. The variable domain in full, with the rest retrieved from reference TRBV7-2 and TRBJ2-7, is GAGVSQSPSNKVTEKGKDVELRCDPISGHTALYWYRQSLGQGLEFLIYFQGNSAPDKSGLPSDRFSAERTGGSVSTLTIQRTQQEDSAVYLCASSPTSGVSYEQYFGPGTRLTVT.

This clone was counted once. The V and J genes are TRBV19 and TRBJ2-7, with 8 positions matching TRBD2. The CDR3 is 13 amino acids. The germline V gene has CDR1 LNHDA and CDR2 SQIVND (reference sequence). The J segment lost 6 bases and the V segment lost 4 bases, leaving 5 bases of the junction unmatched. The chain's CDR3 is CASSTGGGREQYF. CDR3 sequence (DNA): TGTGCCAGTAGTACGGGAGGGGGGCGCGAGCAGTACTTC.

The chain carries TRBV2 and TRBJ2-7; no definite D call. The CDR3 spans 11 residues. Germline V gives CDR1 SNHLY, CDR2 FYNNEI. V was clipped by 7 bases and J by 6 bases, with 10 bases between them. The CDR3 is CASTRGGEQYF. The CDR3 DNA follows: TGTGCCAGCACTAGAGGTGGCGAGCAGTACTTC.

The rearrangement links TRBV9 to TRBJ2-3; 9 bases are a match to TRBD2. This CDR3 is built from 19 residues. CDR1 SGDLS and CDR2 YYNGEE come from the germline V gene. Trimming cost V 0 bases and J 5 bases; bases outside gene matches: 16. CDR3 DNA: TGTGCCAGCAGCGTAGCCCCCGCCTTCGGGCGGGGGGGCATAGATACGCAGTATTTT. Translated: CASSVAPAFGRGGIDTQYF.

The chain combines TRBV29-1 with TRBJ2-5; D may be TRBD2 (6 bases). This CDR3 comprises 12 residues. Looked up from germline, CDR1 is SQVTM and CDR2 is ANQGSEA. Trimming stripped 7 bases from V and 11 bases from J, with 20 bases between. The CDR3 DNA is TGCAGCGCCGGACGGGAGAGAGGTGAGCAGTACTTC. This sequence encodes CSAGRERGEQYF.

The rearrangement links TRBV19 to TRBJ1-5, with D unclear. Germline loops: CDR1 LNHDA, CDR2 SQIVND (reference sequence). This CDR3 contains 13 residues. V was pared by 5 bases and J by 2 bases, with 7 bases between. CDR3 sequence (DNA): TGTGCCAGTAGTCCCGGGGGCAATCAGCCCCAGCATTTT. Translated: CASSPGGNQPQHF.

The CDR3: CASSRGQSSYNEQFF. CDR3 in DNA: TGTGCCAGCAGCCGGGGACAGAGCTCCTACAATGAGCAGTTCTTC. The gene calls are TRBV6-5 and TRBJ2-1; 7 nucleotides line up with TRBD1. Germline CDR1 is MNHEY and CDR2 is SVGAGI. The V segment lost 6 bases and the J segment 0 bases; nucleotides outside the gene matches: 5. CDR3 length equals 15 residues.

V usage is TRBV11-2 and J usage is TRBJ2-7; no clear D. Germline-derived CDR1 and CDR2 are SGHAT and FQNNGV. The CDR3 length is 12 residues. Trimming cost V 0 bases and J 3 bases, with 3 bases left between them. The CDR3 DNA is TGTGCCAGCAGCTTAGACCACTACGAGCAGTACTTC. Translated, it gives CASSLDHYEQYF.

The chain couples TRBV30 to TRBJ2-2, with TRBD2 identical over 9 bases. With 4 bases clipped from V and 8 bases from J, the junction kept 11 bases outside the gene matches. Germline V gives CDR1 GTSNPN, CDR2 SVGIG (reference sequence). The CDR3 is 15 residues long. As DNA, the CDR3 is TGTGCCTGGACAGGGACATATGGACTAGCGGGGGAGCTGTTTTTT. Protein sequence: CAWTGTYGLAGELFF.

This sequence joins TRBV5-4 and TRBJ2-5; 9 nucleotides line up with TRBD1. V shed 2 bases, J shed 0 bases, and the junction held 5 bases outside the gene matches. The CDR3 covers 16 residues. Germline-derived CDR1 and CDR2 are SGHNT and YYREEE (reference sequence). CDR3 nucleotide sequence: TGTGCCAGCAGCTTTTCACAGGGGGCTTACCAAGAGACCCAGTACTTC. Amino acid sequence: CASSFSQGAYQETQYF. The entire variable domain, with the rest obtained from reference TRBV5-4 and TRBJ2-5, is as follows: ETGVTQSPTHLIKTRGQQVTLRCSSQSGHNTVSWYQQALGQGPQFIFQYYREEENGRGNFPPRFSGLQFPNYSSELNVNALELDDSALYLCASSFSQGAYQETQYFGPGTRLLVL.

V is TRBV5-1 and J is TRBJ1-4, with D perhaps TRBD1 (5 bases). CDR3 length equals 15 residues. Germline loops: CDR1 SGHRS, CDR2 YFSETQ. V lost 0 bases to trimming and J lost 0 bases, with 6 bases between them. The CDR3 reads CASSLGTTTNEKLFF. CDR3 nucleotide sequence: TGCGCCAGCAGCTTGGGGACAACAACTAATGAAAAACTGTTTTTT.

V and J are TRBV11-2 and TRBJ2-7; 7 bases fit TRBD1. Unmatched junction bases numbered 7, after V lost 0 bases and J lost 5 bases. This CDR3 is built from 15 residues. The germline V gene has CDR1 SGHAT and CDR2 FQNNGV. In DNA form, the CDR3 reads TGTGCCAGCAGCTTAGAGGGGGAAGGGGGCCACGAGCAGTACTTC. It codes for CASSLEGEGGHEQYF.

The chain carries TRBV27 and TRBJ2-3, with D possibly being TRBD1 (5 bases). This CDR3 has 16 amino acids. Germline V lookup: CDR1 MNHEY, CDR2 SMNVEV (reference sequence). Trimming removed 3 bases at V and 0 bases at J, with 13 bases between. The CDR3 nucleotides are TGTGCCAGCAGTTTCCGACAGCACATTAGCACAGATACGCAGTATTTT. Translating it yields CASSFRQHISTDTQYF.